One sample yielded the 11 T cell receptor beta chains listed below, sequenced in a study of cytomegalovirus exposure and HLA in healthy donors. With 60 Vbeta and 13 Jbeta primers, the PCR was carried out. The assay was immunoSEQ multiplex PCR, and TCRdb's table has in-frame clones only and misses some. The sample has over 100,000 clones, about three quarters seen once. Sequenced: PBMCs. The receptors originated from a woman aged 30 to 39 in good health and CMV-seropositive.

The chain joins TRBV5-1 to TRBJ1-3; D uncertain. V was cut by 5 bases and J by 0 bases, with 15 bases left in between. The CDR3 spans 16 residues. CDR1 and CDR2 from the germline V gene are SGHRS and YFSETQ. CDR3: CASRSGSTRSGNTIYF. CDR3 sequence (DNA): TGCGCCAGCAGGTCCGGTTCGACTCGCTCTGGAAACACCATATATTTT.

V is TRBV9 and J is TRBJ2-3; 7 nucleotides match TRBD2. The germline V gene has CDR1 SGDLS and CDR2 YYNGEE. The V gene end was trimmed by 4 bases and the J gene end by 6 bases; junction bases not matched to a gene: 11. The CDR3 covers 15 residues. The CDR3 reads CASSPSGAPPDTQYF. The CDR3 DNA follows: TGTGCCAGCAGCCCAAGCGGGGCCCCACCGGATACGCAGTATTTT.

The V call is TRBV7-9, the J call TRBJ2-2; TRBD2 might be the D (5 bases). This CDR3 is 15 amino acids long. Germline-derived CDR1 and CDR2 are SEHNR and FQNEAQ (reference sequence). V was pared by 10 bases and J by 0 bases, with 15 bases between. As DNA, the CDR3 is TGTGCCACCATTATCGGACTCTCGAACACCGGGGAGCTGTTTTTT. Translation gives CATIIGLSNTGELFF.

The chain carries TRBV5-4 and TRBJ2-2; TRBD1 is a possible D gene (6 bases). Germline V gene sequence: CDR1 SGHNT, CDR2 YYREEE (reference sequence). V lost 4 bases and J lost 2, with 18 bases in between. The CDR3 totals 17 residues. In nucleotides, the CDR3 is TGTGCCAGCAGCCTAAATTCCGGGACACAAAACACCGGGGAGCTGTTTTTT. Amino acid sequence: CASSLNSGTQNTGELFF.

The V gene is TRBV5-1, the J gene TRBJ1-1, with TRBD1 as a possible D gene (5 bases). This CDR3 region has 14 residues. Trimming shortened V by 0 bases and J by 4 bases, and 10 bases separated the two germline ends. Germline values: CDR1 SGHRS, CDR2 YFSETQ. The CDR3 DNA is TGCGCCAGCAGCTTGGTTACAGACAGCACTGAAGCTTTCTTT. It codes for CASSLVTDSTEAFF.

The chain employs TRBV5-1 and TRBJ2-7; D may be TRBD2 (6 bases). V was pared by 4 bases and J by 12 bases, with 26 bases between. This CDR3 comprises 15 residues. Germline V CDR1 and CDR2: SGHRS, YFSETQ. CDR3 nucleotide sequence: TGCGCCAGCAGCCCCGGGAGACCTACGACAGCCATCTCGTACTTC. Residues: CASSPGRPTTAISYF.

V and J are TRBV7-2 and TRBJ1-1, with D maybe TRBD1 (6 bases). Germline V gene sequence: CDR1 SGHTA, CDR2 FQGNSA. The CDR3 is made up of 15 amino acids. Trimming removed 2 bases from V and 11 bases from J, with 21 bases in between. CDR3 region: CASSLNVQGGGEAFF. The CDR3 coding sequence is TGTGCCAGCAGCTTAAACGTCCAGGGAGGGGGAGAGGCTTTCTTT.

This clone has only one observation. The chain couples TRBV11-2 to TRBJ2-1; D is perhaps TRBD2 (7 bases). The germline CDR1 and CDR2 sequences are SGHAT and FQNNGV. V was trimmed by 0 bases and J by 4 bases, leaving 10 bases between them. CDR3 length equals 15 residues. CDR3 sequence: CASSLERGAYNEQFF. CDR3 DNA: TGTGCCAGCAGCTTAGAACGGGGGGCTTACAATGAGCAGTTCTTC.

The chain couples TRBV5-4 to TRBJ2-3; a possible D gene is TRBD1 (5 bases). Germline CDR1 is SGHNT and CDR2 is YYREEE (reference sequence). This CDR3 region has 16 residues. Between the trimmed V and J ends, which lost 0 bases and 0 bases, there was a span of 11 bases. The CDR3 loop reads CASSLAAGISTDTQYF. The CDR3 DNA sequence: TGTGCCAGCAGCTTGGCCGCAGGGATTAGCACAGATACGCAGTATTTT.

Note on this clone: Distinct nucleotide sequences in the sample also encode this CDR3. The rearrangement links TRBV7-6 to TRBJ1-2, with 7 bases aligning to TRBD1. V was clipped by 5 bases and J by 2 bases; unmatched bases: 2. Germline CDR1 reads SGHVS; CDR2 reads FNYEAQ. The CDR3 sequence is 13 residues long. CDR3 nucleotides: TGTGCCAGCAGCCCGACAGGGAACTATGGCTACACCTTC. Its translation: CASSPTGNYGYTF.

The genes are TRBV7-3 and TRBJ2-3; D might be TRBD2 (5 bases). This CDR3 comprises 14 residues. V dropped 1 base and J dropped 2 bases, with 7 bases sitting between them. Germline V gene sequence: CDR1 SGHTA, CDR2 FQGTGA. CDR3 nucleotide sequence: TGTGCCAGCAGCTTAATGAGGGACACAGATACGCAGTATTTT. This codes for CASSLMRDTDTQYF.